Described below is a single TCR beta chain sequence and its context. The sample is drawn from a study of shared clonotypes between healthy human individuals. Germline CDR1 reads SQVTM; CDR2 reads ANQGSEA. V was clipped by 7 bases and J by 5 bases, with 17 bases between them. The CDR3 sequence is 13 residues long. TCRdb's copy holds only in-frame clones and misses some; the assay was immunoSEQ multiplex PCR. This sample has approximately 2,000,000 clones, with just under 95% found just once. This chain uses TRBV29-1 with TRBJ2-5; the D gene is possibly TRBD2 (5 bases). This sequence originates from a young man in good health. Some clones in this sample may be carry-over from other donors' samples. The sequencing sample was made of naive CD4+ T cells from PBMCs. Stated subset: CD45RA+ positively selected. This CDR3 is CSAEGLGVETQYF. Written as DNA, the CDR3 is TGCAGCGCCGAGGGTCTGGGAGTCGAGACCCAGTACTTC.